This T cell receptor (beta chain) was captured in a study of beta chain features in type 1 diabetes. Whole-study findings and limits: More deletions and fewer insertions at VDJ junctions were seen in type 1 diabetes patients. Cells with high TCR expression could be over-represented by cDNA sequencing.

Germline CDR1 SNHLY, CDR2 FYNNEI. V shed 6 bases and J 4 bases; nucleotides not matched to a gene: 7. The CDR3 loop spans 14 amino acids. The study reverse transcribed the entire isolated RNA, so it sequenced expressed TCRB transcripts. Roughly 3.5 million reads per sample were averaged for naive, central memory and regulatory samples. Data came from immunoSEQ multiplex PCR; TCRdb stores just in-frame clones and leaves some out. The sample holds 130,000 or so clones; about 10% are singletons and the top ten take roughly 0.69%. This clone was recorded at least ten times. Antigen: not known. Once sorted, every population was more than 95% pure.

The chain employs TRBV2 and TRBJ1-1; 8 nucleotides match TRBD1. The sample taken for sequencing was central memory CD4+ T cells from blood. This clonotype was obtained from a man aged 18-30 years in good health. CDR3 nucleotides: TGTGCCAGCAGCCCCGGACAGGGAGGCACTGAAGCTTTCTTT. This translates into CASSPGQGGTEAFF. Drawing the rest from reference TRBV2 and TRBJ1-1, the complete variable domain is EPEVTQTPSHQVTQMGQEVILRCVPISNHLYFYWYRQILGQKVEFLVSFYNNEISEKSEIFDDQFSVERPDGSNFTLKIRSTKLEDSAMYFCASSPGQGGTEAFFGQGTRLTVV.